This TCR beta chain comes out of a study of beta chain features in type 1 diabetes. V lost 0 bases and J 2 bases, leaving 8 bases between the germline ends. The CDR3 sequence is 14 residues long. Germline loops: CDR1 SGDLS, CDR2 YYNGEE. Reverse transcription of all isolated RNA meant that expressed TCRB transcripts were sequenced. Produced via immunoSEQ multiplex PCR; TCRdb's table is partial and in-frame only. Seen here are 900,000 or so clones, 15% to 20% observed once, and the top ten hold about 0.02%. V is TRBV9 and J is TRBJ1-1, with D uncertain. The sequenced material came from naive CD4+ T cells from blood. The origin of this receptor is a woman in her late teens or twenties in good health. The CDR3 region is CASSVVPQNTEAFF. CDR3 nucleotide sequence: TGTGCCAGCAGCGTAGTCCCGCAAAACACTGAAGCTTTCTTT.